One sample yielded the 11 T cell receptor beta chains listed below, sequenced in a study of T cell responses to AZD1222 COVID-19 vaccine. The table came from immunoSEQ multiplex PCR; TCRdb's copy has only in-frame clones and leaves some out. Among 120,000 to 150,000 clones listed, about nine tenths were seen once. Here the sequenced sample was peripheral blood, taken on day 0 of AZD1222 vaccination. Source of these receptors: an adult in good health.

The V and J genes are TRBV27 and TRBJ2-2; D gene unclear. The CDR3 covers 13 residues. The germline gives CDR1 MNHEY, CDR2 SMNVEV (reference sequence). V was shortened by 0 bases and J by 5 bases, with 4 bases between the two germline ends. This CDR3 reads CASSLSVTGELFF. The CDR3 nucleotides are TGTGCCAGCAGTTTATCGGTTACCGGGGAGCTGTTTTTT.

The V gene is TRBV10-3, the J gene TRBJ2-5; D remains ambiguous. The germline V and J ends were trimmed by 2 bases and 2 bases, with 3 bases remaining between them. The CDR3 covers 12 residues. Germline V gives CDR1 ENHRY, CDR2 SYGVKD. CDR3 in amino acids: CAISEVQETQYF. CDR3 nucleotides: TGTGCCATCAGTGAGGTTCAAGAGACCCAGTACTTC.

J is TRBJ2-1 and V is TRBV12-3 or TRBV12-4, with TRBD2 as a possible D gene (6 bases). V was cut by 3 bases and J by 13 bases, with 10 bases left in between. There are 11 residues in the CDR3. The CDR3 nucleotides are TGTGCCAGCAGTTTGGAGGGGACCCAGTTCTTC. Its translation is CASSLEGTQFF.

This chain uses TRBV5-6 with TRBJ2-7, with a weak D call TRBD2 (6 bases). With 1 base removed from V and 7 bases from J, the gap between germline ends came to 9 bases. Germline assignment: CDR1 SGHDT and CDR2 YYEEEE. This CDR3 has 12 amino acids. CDR3 sequence: CASSLWDLEQYF. In DNA form, the CDR3 reads TGTGCCAGCAGCTTGTGGGACTTAGAGCAGTACTTC. Drawing the rest from reference TRBV5-6 and TRBJ2-7, the complete variable domain is DAGVTQSPTHLIKTRGQQVTLRCSPKSGHDTVSWYQQALGQGPQFIFQYYEEEERQRGNFPDRFSGHQFPNYSSELNVNALLLGDSALYLCASSLWDLEQYFGPGTRLTVT.

J is TRBJ2-5 and V is TRBV27; the match to TRBD1 covers 8 bases. The CDR3 has 17 residues. Germline V CDR1 and CDR2: MNHEY, SMNVEV (reference sequence). V trimming: 0 bases; J trimming: 0 bases; junction bases outside the gene matches: 6. The CDR3 DNA is TGTGCCAGCAGTTTATCGACAGGACAGGGTAACCAAGAGACCCAGTACTTC. Protein sequence: CASSLSTGQGNQETQYF.

The CDR3 region is CASRSKSQETQYF. The CDR3 nucleotides are TGCGCCAGCAGGTCCAAGAGTCAAGAGACCCAGTACTTC. The chain recombines TRBV5-1 with TRBJ2-5; the D is unclear. Germline V CDR1 and CDR2: SGHRS, YFSETQ. V lost 5 bases and J lost 2, with 10 bases in between. CDR3 size: 13 residues. Variable domain in full (rest from reference TRBV5-1 and TRBJ2-5): KAGVTQTPRYLIKTRGQQVTLSCSPISGHRSVSWYQQTPGQGLQFLFEYFSETQRNKGNFPGRFSGRQFSNSRSEMNVSTLELGDSALYLCASRSKSQETQYFGPGTRLLVL.

The rearrangement links TRBV7-8 to TRBJ2-2, with TRBD2 matching over 10 bases. Unmatched junction bases numbered 6, after V lost 4 bases and J lost 4 bases. The germline gives CDR1 SGHVS, CDR2 FQNEAQ. This CDR3 contains 16 residues. The CDR3 nucleotides are TGTGCCAGCAGCTCAAGCGGGAGGGCAGGCACCGGGGAGCTGTTTTTT. It translates to CASSSSGRAGTGELFF.

This rearrangement joins TRBV7-2 to TRBJ2-7; 8 bases agree with TRBD1. Looked up from germline, CDR1 is SGHTA and CDR2 is FQGNSA. V lost 6 bases, J lost 7 bases, and 5 bases stayed unmatched. The CDR3 totals 12 residues. The CDR3 protein is CASRLGQEEQYF. In DNA form, the CDR3 reads TGTGCCAGCAGACTGGGACAGGAGGAGCAGTACTTC. Full variable domain (outside the CDR3, taken from reference TRBV7-2 and TRBJ2-7): GAGVSQSPSNKVTEKGKDVELRCDPISGHTALYWYRQSLGQGLEFLIYFQGNSAPDKSGLPSDRFSAERTGGSVSTLTIQRTQQEDSAVYLCASRLGQEEQYFGPGTRLTVT.

Comments on this clone: The junction does not match germline at one end; this may be a read error. V and J are TRBV6-2 or TRBV6-3 and TRBJ2-5; D remains unclear. Germline values: CDR1 MNHEY, CDR2 SVGEGT. The CDR3 covers 14 residues. The CDR3 region has the DNA TGTGCCAGCTGTTACGCGACTGTACGGAAGACCCAGTACTTC. Encoded protein: CASCYATVRKTQYF.

The table lists this clone with a count of one. The rearrangement uses TRBV4-2 and TRBJ2-2, with D unresolved. CDR1 is LGHNA, CDR2 YNFKEQ, per germline. Trimming stripped 8 bases from V and 6 bases from J, with 7 bases between. CDR3 length: 11 residues. The CDR3, as DNA: TGTGCCAGCTGGGGTGCCGGGGAGCTGTTTTTT. Translating gives CASWGAGELFF.

This clone appeared once. This rearrangement joins TRBV27 to TRBJ2-5, with D tentatively TRBD2 (5 bases). This CDR3 comprises 12 residues. Between the trimmed V and J ends, which lost 6 bases and 4 bases, there was a span of 9 bases. Germline V lookup: CDR1 MNHEY, CDR2 SMNVEV (reference sequence). CDR3 loop: CASSPRGETQYF. The CDR3 DNA follows: TGTGCCAGCAGCCCCCGGGGAGAGACCCAGTACTTC.